This TCR beta chain was observed in a study of naive and memory T cell subsets. This clonotype was found many times. The SP2 primer and nested alpha and beta constant region primers amplified ligated cDNA in four rounds. Each CDR3 protein is one row after TCRdb ran MiXCR on the 5' RACE reads. The data contain about 48,000 distinct CDR3 sequences, approximately 4.5% of them singletons. V lost 5 bases and J lost 7; bases outside the gene matches: 14. The CDR3 runs to 15 residues. Germline CDR1 and CDR2: MDHEN and SYDVKM. A UMI-containing oligonucleotide was joined by 3' ligation to the TCR cDNA template.

The sequence derives from a female donor in good health. The chain carries TRBV28 and TRBJ2-7, with 7 bases matching TRBD1. CDR3 sequence (DNA): TGTGCCAGCAGTAGGACCGGGACAGCTTTTTGGGAGCAGTACTTC. Translated: CASSRTGTAFWEQYF. Full variable domain (rest looked up from reference TRBV28 and TRBJ2-7): DVKVTQSSRYLVKRTGEKVFLECVQDMDHENMFWYRQDPGLGLRLIYFSYDVKMKEKGDIPEGYSVSREKKERFSLILESASTNQTSMYLCASSRTGTAFWEQYFGPGTRLTVT.